Included here is one TCR beta chain sequence, with context. Its specificity is unknown. The record originates from a study of cytomegalovirus exposure and HLA in healthy donors. Whole-study results and caveats: Rare TCR sequences predominated, though certain public TCRs were found in many donors. A link between a missense DCLRE1C variant and TCR beta V- and J-gene trimming emerged from a later analysis.

The PCR contained 60 Vbeta and 13 Jbeta primers. Sequencing used immunoSEQ multiplex PCR; TCRdb keeps in-frame clones, though not all of them. The table has 150,000 to 200,000 clones, more than 70% seen once. The CDR3 covers 14 residues. Germline V gene lookup returns CDR1 LNHDA and CDR2 SQIVND (reference sequence). The ends lost 7 bases at V and 5 bases at J; junction bases unmatched: 5. The sequenced material came from PBMCs. This chain links TRBV19 with TRBJ2-2, with 9 bases aligning to TRBD2. This clonotype was obtained from a woman aged 35 to 49 in good health and CMV-seronegative. The chain's CDR3 is CASKGTSLTGELFF. CDR3 coding DNA: TGTGCCAGTAAGGGGACTAGCTTGACCGGGGAGCTGTTTTTT.